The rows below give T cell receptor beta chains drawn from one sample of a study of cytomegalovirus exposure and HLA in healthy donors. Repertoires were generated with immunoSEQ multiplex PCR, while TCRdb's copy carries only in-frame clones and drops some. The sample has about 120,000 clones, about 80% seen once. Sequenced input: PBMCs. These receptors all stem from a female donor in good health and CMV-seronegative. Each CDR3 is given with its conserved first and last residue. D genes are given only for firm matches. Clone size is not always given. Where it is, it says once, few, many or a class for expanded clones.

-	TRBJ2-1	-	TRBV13	TGTGCCAGCAGCGAGCGAGAAAATGAGCAGTTCTTC	CASSERENEQFF
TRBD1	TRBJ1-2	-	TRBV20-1	TGCAGTGCACAGGGGGGGTATGGCTACACCTTC	CSAQGGYGYTF
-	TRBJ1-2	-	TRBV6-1	TGTGCCAGCAGTGAAGGGGGCAGGACTGGCTACACCTTC	CASSEGGRTGYTF
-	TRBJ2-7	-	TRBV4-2	TGTGCCAGCAGCCAGCCTGGCGCTGGCCGCGGGATCTACGAGCAGTACTTC	CASSQPGAGRGIYEQYF
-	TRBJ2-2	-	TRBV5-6	TGTGCCAGCAGTTCCCTAGACAGGAACACCGGGGAGCTGTTTTTT	CASSSLDRNTGELFF
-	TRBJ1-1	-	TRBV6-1	TGTGCCAGCAGTGAATCGGACGGTCCCCGGGGCACTGAAGCTTTCTTT	CASSESDGPRGTEAFF
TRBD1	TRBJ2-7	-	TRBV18	TGTGCCAGCTCTTCAGGGGGTCAGAGCTCCTACGAGCAGTACTTC	CASSSGGQSSYEQYF
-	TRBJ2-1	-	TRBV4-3	TGCGCCAGCAGCCAAGATTGGAGGTCTGAGGGGTTCTTC	CASSQDWRSEGFF
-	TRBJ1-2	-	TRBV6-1	TGTGCCAGCAGTGAAGCCTTCCCTCAGTCGGGGAATGGCTACACCTTC	CASSEAFPQSGNGYTF
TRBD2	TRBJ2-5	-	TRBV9	TGTGCCAGCAGCGTAGCTAGCGGGGGGTTGAAGACCCAGTACTTC	CASSVASGGLKTQYF
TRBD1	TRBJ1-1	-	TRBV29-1	TGCAGCGTTGTTTGGGACAGGGCTGAAGCTTTCTTT	CSVVWDRAEAFF
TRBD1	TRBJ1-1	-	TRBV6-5	TGTGCCAGCTATGACAGGGGCCAGAACACTGAAGCTTTCTTT	CASYDRGQNTEAFF
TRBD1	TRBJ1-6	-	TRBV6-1	TGTGCCAGCAGTGAAGGGGACAGGAATTCACCCCTCCACTTT	CASSEGDRNSPLHF
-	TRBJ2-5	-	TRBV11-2	TGTGCCAGCAGCTTAGGGGGGCCGGGAGAGACCCAGTACTTC	CASSLGGPGETQYF
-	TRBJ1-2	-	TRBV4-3	TGCGCCAGCAGCCAAGGGGTGACAGAACACTATGGCTACACCTTC	CASSQGVTEHYGYTF
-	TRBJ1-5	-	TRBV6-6	TGTGCCAGCACTACAGGAATGGGGAATCAGCCCCAGCATTTT	CASTTGMGNQPQHF
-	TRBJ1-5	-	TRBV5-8	TGTGCCAGCAACCCCCCCGGGAGGGTGGACCAGCCCCAGCATTTT	CASNPPGRVDQPQHF
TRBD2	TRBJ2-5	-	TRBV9	TGTGCCAGCAGCGTAGTTGCGGGGGGGCAGGAGACCCAGTACTTC	CASSVVAGGQETQYF
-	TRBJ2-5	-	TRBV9	TGTGCCAGCAGCGTAGGAGGTTTGGAGACCCAGTACTTC	CASSVGGLETQYF
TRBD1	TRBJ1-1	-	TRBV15	TGTGCCACCAGCACCCGACAGGGCTTCGGGGCGTTGGACTTTGAAGCTTTCTTT	CATSTRQGFGALDFEAFF
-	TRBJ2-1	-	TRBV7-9	TGTGCCAGCAGAAGGGGGGGCGGGACACCCCCCAAAGAGGGTGAGCAGTTCTTC	CASRRGGGTPPKEGEQFF
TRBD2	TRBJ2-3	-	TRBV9	TGTGCCAGCAGCGTAGCTAGCGGGGGGGCTTCAACAGATACGCAGTATTTT	CASSVASGGASTDTQYF
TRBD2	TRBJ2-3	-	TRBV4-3	TGCGCCAGCAGCCTGTGGACTAGCGGGGGATATAGCACAGATACGCAGTATTTT	CASSLWTSGGYSTDTQYF
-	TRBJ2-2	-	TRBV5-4	TGTGCCAGCACCGAAGGGGGGAGGGCGAACACCGGGGAGCTGTTTTTT	CASTEGGRANTGELFF
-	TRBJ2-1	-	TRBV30	TGTGCCTGGAGGCCGTACTACGATCCCGTCAATGAGCAGTTCTTC	CAWRPYYDPVNEQFF
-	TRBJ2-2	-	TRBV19	TGTGCCAGTAGTTTCGGGGTTCCCGGGGAGCTGTTTTTT	CASSFGVPGELFF
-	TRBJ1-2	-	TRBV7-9	TGTGCCAGCAGCCCCGGAAGCGGGGGGGAGGCCGGCTACACCTTC	CASSPGSGGEAGYTF
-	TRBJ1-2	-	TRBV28	TGTGCCAGCAGTTTATTAAGCGGGGGCCCCACCTATGGCTACACCTTC	CASSLLSGGPTYGYTF
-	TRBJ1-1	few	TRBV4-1	TGCGCCAGCAGCCAAGATCATTCCGGGTATAATGAAGCTTTCTTT	CASSQDHSGYNEAFF
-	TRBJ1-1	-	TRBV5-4	TGTGCCAGCAGCTTGGGAGATTCATACACTGAAGCTTTCTTT	CASSLGDSYTEAFF
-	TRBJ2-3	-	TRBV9	TGTGCCAGCAGCGTAGACTGGAGCACAGATACGCAGTATTTT	CASSVDWSTDTQYF
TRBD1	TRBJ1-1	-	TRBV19	TGTGCCAGTAGTACAGTACAGGGGGCCGAAGCTTTCTTT	CASSTVQGAEAFF
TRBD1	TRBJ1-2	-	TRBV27	TGTGCCAGCTCCCAGGGGGCGCTCTATGGCTACACCTTC	CASSQGALYGYTF
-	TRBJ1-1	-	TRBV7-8	TGTGCCAGCAGACTACACCAGGGGCTAGGCACTGAAGCTTTCTTT	CASRLHQGLGTEAFF
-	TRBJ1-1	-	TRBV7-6	TGTGCCAGCAGCTTAGCCATGAACACTGAAGCTTTCTTT	CASSLAMNTEAFF
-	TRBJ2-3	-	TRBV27	TGTGCCAGCAGATTCAACACAGATACGCAGTATTTT	CASRFNTDTQYF
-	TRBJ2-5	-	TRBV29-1	TGCAGCGTTGCGAGTCCCCTGAGGGAGACCCAGTACTTC	CSVASPLRETQYF
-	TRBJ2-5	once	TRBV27	TGTGCCAGCGGAGGGATCACGGGAGAGACCCAGTACTTC	CASGGITGETQYF
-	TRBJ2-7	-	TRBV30	TGTGCCTGGATCCTACACCGGGGGAGATCCTACGAGCAGTACTTC	CAWILHRGRSYEQYF
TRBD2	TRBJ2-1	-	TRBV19	TGTGCCAGTAGCCCACTAGCGGGGGGATATGAGCAGTTCTTC	CASSPLAGGYEQFF
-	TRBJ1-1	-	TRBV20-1	TGCAGTGCCAGGGGTAACGCTGAAGCTTTCTTT	CSARGNAEAFF
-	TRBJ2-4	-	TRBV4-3	TGCGCCAGCAGCCAAGATACTCGGACAGCGGGGTCCAAAAACATTCAGTACTTC	CASSQDTRTAGSKNIQYF
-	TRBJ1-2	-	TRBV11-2	TGTGCCAGCACTCATGCAGGGAACTATGGCTACACCTTC	CASTHAGNYGYTF
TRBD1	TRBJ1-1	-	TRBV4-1	TGCGCCAGCAGCCTGGGACAGGGTAACACTGAAGCTTTCTTT	CASSLGQGNTEAFF
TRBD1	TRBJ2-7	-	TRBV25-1	TGTGCCAGCAGTGCCCCCGGGACAGGGTGGGGGGGCGAGCAGTACTTC	CASSAPGTGWGGEQYF
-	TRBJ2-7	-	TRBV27	TGTGCCAGCAGTCGCCCCCCACGGTCAATCTACGAGCAGTACTTC	CASSRPPRSIYEQYF
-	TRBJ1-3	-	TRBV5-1	TGCGCCAGCAGCCAGGACAGAGGAAACACCATATATTTT	CASSQDRGNTIYF
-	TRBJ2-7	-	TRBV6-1	TGTGCCAGCAGTGAAGTCCCCGTCGAGCAGTACTTC	CASSEVPVEQYF
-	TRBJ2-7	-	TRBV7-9	TGTTCCAGCAGCCAAAGGACCGGAGGCGAGCAGTACTTC	CSSSQRTGGEQYF
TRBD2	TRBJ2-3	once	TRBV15	TGTGCCACCAGCGACGGGGGGGATATAGATACGCAGTATTTT	CATSDGGDIDTQYF
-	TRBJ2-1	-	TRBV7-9	TGTGCCAGCAGCCCCGAGGGCCGAGGGAACAATGAGCAGTTCTTC	CASSPEGRGNNEQFF
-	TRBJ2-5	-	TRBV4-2	TGTGCCAGCAGCCACAAAGGAAGCGGATCAAGCCAAGAGACCCAGTACTTC	CASSHKGSGSSQETQYF
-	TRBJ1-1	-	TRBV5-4	TGTGCCAGCAGCTTGGGGGGGGTGGGGAACACTGAAGCTTTCTTT	CASSLGGVGNTEAFF
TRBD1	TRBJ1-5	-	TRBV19	TGTGCCAGTAGTACCGGGACAGGGGCTCGCCAGCCCCAGCATTTT	CASSTGTGARQPQHF
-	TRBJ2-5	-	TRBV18	TGTGCCAGCTCACCGGGGGCGGGAGAGACCCAGTACTTC	CASSPGAGETQYF
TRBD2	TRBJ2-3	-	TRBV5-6	TGTGCCAGCAGCATCCGGACTAGCGGGGGGCCAGATACGCAGTATTTT	CASSIRTSGGPDTQYF
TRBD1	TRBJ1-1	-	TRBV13	TGTGCCAGCAGCCGAGGACAGGGGATAAACACTGAAGCTTTCTTT	CASSRGQGINTEAFF
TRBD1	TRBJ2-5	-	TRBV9	TGTGCCAGCAGCACCACAGGGGCAGACCAAGAGACCCAGTACTTC	CASSTTGADQETQYF
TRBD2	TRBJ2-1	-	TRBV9	TGTGCCAGCAGCGTACCCACGGGGGAGGGGACCCGAAGCTCCTACAATGAGCAGTTCTTC	CASSVPTGEGTRSSYNEQFF
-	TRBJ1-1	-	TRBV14	TGTGCCAGCAGCCAAGTTACACCCTACACTGAAGCTTTCTTT	CASSQVTPYTEAFF